These T cell receptor beta chains were read from a single sample in a study of blood T cell repertoires in COVID-19. The data were produced by immunoSEQ multiplex PCR, yet TCRdb's version contains in-frame clones alone and is incomplete. The sample has around 87,000 clones; about 80% are singletons. Source material: peripheral blood. Source of these receptors: a human donor in a cohort sampled during active COVID-19. Both conserved end residues are part of each CDR3. The D gene is left open where the match is weak. Clone sizes are given selectively: once, few, many, or a class where the clone is expanded.

cdr3_aa cdr3_nt j_call v_call clone_size d_call
CASSLVGGGITDTQYF TGTGCCAGCAGCTTAGTCGGGGGGGGCATTACAGATACGCAGTATTTT TRBJ2-3 TRBV11-2 - TRBD2
CASSLGTDSGYTF TGTGCCAGCAGCTTAGGTACCGACAGTGGCTACACCTTC TRBJ1-2 TRBV7-9 - -
CASSQGQGATTEAFF TGTGCCAGCAGCCAAGGACAGGGGGCCACTACTGAAGCTTTCTTT TRBJ1-1 TRBV6-5 - TRBD1
CSVNRAQETQYF TGCAGCGTTAACAGGGCCCAAGAGACCCAGTACTTC TRBJ2-5 TRBV29-1 - -
CASSQGSNQPQHF TGTGCCAGCAGCCAGGGTAGCAATCAGCCCCAGCATTTT TRBJ1-5 TRBV6-5 - -
CSVGDSLGQPQHF TGCAGCGTGGGTGACAGTCTCGGGCAGCCCCAGCATTTT TRBJ1-5 TRBV29-1 - -
CASSPHGGGDTQYF TGTGCCAGCTCCCCCCACGGAGGCGGAGATACGCAGTATTTT TRBJ2-3 TRBV27 - -
CASSIVDRGEQYF TGTGCCAGTAGTATTGTGGACAGGGGCGAGCAGTACTTC TRBJ2-7 TRBV19 - TRBD1
CASSQKGGASHEQYF TGTGCCAGCAGCCAAAAGGGGGGGGCGAGTCACGAGCAGTACTTC TRBJ2-7 TRBV14 - -
CASSSHGGSISYEQYF TGTGCCAGCAGCTCCCACGGGGGGAGTATCTCCTACGAGCAGTACTTC TRBJ2-7 TRBV7-9 - TRBD2
CASTPSDGGHYGYTF TGTGCCAGCACCCCCTCGGACGGGGGTCACTATGGCTACACCTTC TRBJ1-2 TRBV6-6 - -
CASTRQGANEQFF TGTGCCAGCACTCGACAGGGGGCAAATGAGCAGTTCTTC TRBJ2-1 TRBV12-3/TRBV12-4 - TRBD1
CASRGIVGTEAFF TGTGCCAGCAGGGGCATCGTGGGCACTGAAGCTTTCTTT TRBJ1-1 TRBV7-9 - -
CASSSDLELAGEGGQFF TGTGCCAGCAGCTCCGACTTAGAACTAGCGGGAGAGGGTGGGCAGTTCTTC TRBJ2-1 TRBV7-9 - TRBD2
CASSEERPSSTPLHF TGTGCCAGCAGTGAAGAGCGGCCCTCTAGTACGCCCCTCCACTTT TRBJ1-6 TRBV6-1 many -
CASSQGQYHTGELFF TGTGCCAGCAGCCAAGGGCAGTACCATACCGGGGAGCTGTTTTTT TRBJ2-2 TRBV3-1/TRBV3-2 - -
CASSPGTSGSTDTQYF TGTGCCAGCTCACCCGGGACTAGCGGCTCCACAGATACGCAGTATTTT TRBJ2-3 TRBV18 - TRBD2
CASSLERGSMALSGYTF TGTGCCAGCAGTTTGGAAAGGGGGTCTATGGCCCTAAGTGGCTACACCTTC TRBJ1-2 TRBV27 - -
CASSQVPRGGRNEQFF TGTGCCAGCAGCCAAGTCCCACGGGGGGGCCGTAATGAGCAGTTCTTC TRBJ2-1 TRBV3-1/TRBV3-2 few TRBD2
CASSPGTPYNSPLHF TGTGCCAGCAGCCCCGGGACACCCTATAATTCACCCCTCCACTTT TRBJ1-6 TRBV28 - -
CASSEMRENTGELFF TGTGCCAGCAGTGAAATGCGGGAGAACACCGGGGAGCTGTTTTTT TRBJ2-2 TRBV2 - -
CASSLSTDTQYF TGTGCCAGCAGCTTGTCGACAGATACGCAGTATTTT TRBJ2-3 TRBV5-4 - -
CASSLQGFGGYTF TGTGCCAGCAGCCTACAGGGGTTTGGGGGCTACACCTTC TRBJ1-2 TRBV2 - TRBD1
CAGRDSLPNTEAFF TGTGCCGGCCGGGACAGTCTCCCGAACACTGAAGCTTTCTTT TRBJ1-1 TRBV5-3 - TRBD1
CASSHGQGYNEQFF TGTGCCAGCAGCCACGGACAGGGTTACAATGAGCAGTTCTTC TRBJ2-1 TRBV3-1/TRBV3-2 - TRBD1
CASSQAPWGGPHYEQYF TGTGCCAGCAGCCAGGCTCCTTGGGGGGGTCCACACTACGAGCAGTACTTC TRBJ2-7 TRBV3-1/TRBV3-2 - TRBD2
CATIQGVAFF TGTGCCACCATACAGGGCGTCGCTTTCTTT TRBJ1-1 TRBV6-5 - -
CSGAVPAEAFF TGCAGTGGAGCGGTGCCTGCTGAAGCTTTCTTT TRBJ1-1 TRBV20-1 - -
CASTSTDTQYF TGTGCCAGCACAAGCACAGATACGCAGTATTTT TRBJ2-3 TRBV28 - -
CASSQGGQGIVGQFF TGTGCCAGCAGCCAAGGAGGACAGGGGATAGTCGGGCAGTTCTTC TRBJ2-1 TRBV3-1/TRBV3-2 few TRBD1
CASSPKIAGDRGELFF TGTGCCAGCTCCCCGAAAATAGCGGGAGATCGCGGGGAGCTGTTTTTT TRBJ2-2 TRBV18 - TRBD2
CATDRWERNQPQHF TGTGCCACCGACCGTTGGGAGAGGAATCAGCCCCAGCATTTT TRBJ1-5 TRBV15 - -
CASSLRTGDNSPLHF TGTGCCAGCAGCTTGAGGACAGGGGATAATTCACCCCTCCACTTT TRBJ1-6 TRBV7-9 once TRBD1
CASSQGTGSTNEKLFF TGTGCCAGCAGCCAAGGTACAGGCTCAACTAATGAAAAACTGTTTTTT TRBJ1-4 TRBV3-1/TRBV3-2 - -
CASSLTGDGEQYF TGTGCCAGCAGCTTAACAGGGGACGGAGAGCAGTACTTC TRBJ2-7 TRBV11-2 - TRBD1
CAISESIQGYNSPLHF TGTGCCATCAGTGAGTCTATTCAGGGATATAATTCACCCCTCCACTTT TRBJ1-6 TRBV10-3 - -
CSERDRDGYTF TGCAGTGAGAGGGACAGGGACGGCTACACCTTC TRBJ1-2 TRBV20-1 few TRBD1
CASSVGLFAGANVLTF TGTGCCAGCAGCGTCGGACTGTTTGCGGGGGCCAACGTCCTGACTTTC TRBJ2-6 TRBV9 - -
CASMRGTNEKLFF TGTGCCAGCATGAGGGGGACTAATGAAAAACTGTTTTTT TRBJ1-4 TRBV2 - -
CASTLRPSSGNTIYF TGTGCCAGTACCCTCAGACCTAGCTCTGGAAACACCATATATTTT TRBJ1-3 TRBV19 - -
CASRRSSGQETQYF TGTGCCAGCAGACGTTCGAGCGGGCAAGAGACCCAGTACTTC TRBJ2-5 TRBV2 - -
CASRSPHGTAYEQYF TGTGCCAGCAGATCTCCACACGGGACAGCGTACGAGCAGTACTTC TRBJ2-7 TRBV6-5 - TRBD1
CASSPALDSPETQYF TGCGCCAGCAGCCCGGCCCTAGATTCTCCAGAGACCCAGTACTTC TRBJ2-5 TRBV5-1 - -
CASGNRGAYEQYF TGCGCCAGCGGGAACAGGGGAGCCTACGAGCAGTACTTC TRBJ2-7 TRBV5-1 few TRBD1
CASSSDSLAKNIQYF TGTGCCAGCAGTTCCGACAGCTTAGCCAAAAACATTCAGTACTTC TRBJ2-4 TRBV27 once -
CASSMGLAGTTELFF TGTGCCAGCAGTATGGGGCTAGCGGGAACCACGGAGCTGTTTTTT TRBJ2-2 TRBV11-2 - TRBD2
CASSSYRDRAYNEQFF TGTGCCAGCAGCTCATACCGGGACAGGGCCTACAATGAGCAGTTCTTC TRBJ2-1 TRBV11-2 - TRBD1
CASSPQGQYNSPLHF TGTGCCAGCTCACCACAGGGGCAGTATAATTCACCCCTCCACTTT TRBJ1-6 TRBV18 - -
CASSPGTAGLGTEAFF TGTGCCAGCAGCCCCGGGACAGCGGGTTTGGGTACTGAAGCTTTCTTT TRBJ1-1 TRBV7-9 - TRBD1